This T cell receptor beta chain was recorded in a study of shared clonotypes between healthy human individuals. General study findings and limits: Incomplete sequencing of sorted subsets was indicated by rarefaction despite large depth.

Genomic DNA of each subset was evenly split across several immunoSEQ plates. Clones were sequenced by immunoSEQ multiplex PCR, and TCRdb holds only the in-frame ones, with some missing. This table has some 1 million clones, roughly 80% appearing once. This clone has a handful of counts. Antigen specificity is unknown. The same CDR3 also results from other DNA sequences found in this sample. The CDR3 extends over 15 amino acids. Germline V gives CDR1 SGHTA, CDR2 FQGNSA. V lost 0 bases and J lost 4, with 10 bases in between. Sequencing used memory CD4+ T cells sorted from blood. Subset of the sample: CD45RA-negative fraction. The chain is built from TRBV7-2 and TRBJ2-1, with TRBD1 as a possible D gene (8 bases). The origin of this receptor is a man between 18 and 29 years old in good health. CDR3 bases: TGTGCCAGCAGCTTAGCACAGGGGGGGTACAATGAGCAGTTCTTC. This sequence encodes CASSLAQGGYNEQFF.